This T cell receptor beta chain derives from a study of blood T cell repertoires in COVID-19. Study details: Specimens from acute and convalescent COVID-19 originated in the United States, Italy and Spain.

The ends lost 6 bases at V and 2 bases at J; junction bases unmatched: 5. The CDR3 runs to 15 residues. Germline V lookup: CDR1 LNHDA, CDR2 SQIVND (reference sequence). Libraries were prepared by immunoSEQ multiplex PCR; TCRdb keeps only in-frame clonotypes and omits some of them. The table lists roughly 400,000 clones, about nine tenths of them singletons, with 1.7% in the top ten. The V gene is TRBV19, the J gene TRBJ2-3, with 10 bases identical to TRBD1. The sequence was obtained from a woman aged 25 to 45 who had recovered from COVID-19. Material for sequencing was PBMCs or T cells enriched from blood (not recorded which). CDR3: CASSGGTGATDTQYF. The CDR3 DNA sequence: TGTGCCAGTAGCGGAGGGACAGGGGCCACAGATACGCAGTATTTT.